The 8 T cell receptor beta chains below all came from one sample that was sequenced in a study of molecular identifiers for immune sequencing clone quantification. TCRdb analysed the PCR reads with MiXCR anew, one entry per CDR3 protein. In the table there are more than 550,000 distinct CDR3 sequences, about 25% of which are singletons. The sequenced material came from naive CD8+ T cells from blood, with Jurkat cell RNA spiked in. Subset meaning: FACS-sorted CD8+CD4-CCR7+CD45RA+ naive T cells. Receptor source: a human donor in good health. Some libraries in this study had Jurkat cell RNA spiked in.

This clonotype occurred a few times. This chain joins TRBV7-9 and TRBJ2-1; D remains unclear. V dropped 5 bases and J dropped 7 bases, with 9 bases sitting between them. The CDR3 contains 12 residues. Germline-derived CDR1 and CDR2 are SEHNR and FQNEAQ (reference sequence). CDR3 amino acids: CASSPATNEQFF. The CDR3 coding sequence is TGTGCCAGCAGCCCAGCGACGAATGAGCAGTTCTTC.

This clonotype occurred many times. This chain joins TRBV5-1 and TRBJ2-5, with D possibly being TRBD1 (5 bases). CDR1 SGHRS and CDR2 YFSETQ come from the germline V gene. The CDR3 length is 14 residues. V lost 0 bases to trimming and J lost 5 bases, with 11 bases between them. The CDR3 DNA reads TGCGCCAGCAGCTTGGGGACAAGGGGCGAGACCCAGTACTTC. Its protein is CASSLGTRGETQYF.

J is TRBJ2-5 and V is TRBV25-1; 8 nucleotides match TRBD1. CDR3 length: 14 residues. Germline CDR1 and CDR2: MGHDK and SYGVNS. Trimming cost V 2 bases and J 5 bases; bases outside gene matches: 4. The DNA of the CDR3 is TGTGCCAGCAGTGAAGGACAGGGTTTGGAGACCCAGTACTTC. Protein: CASSEGQGLETQYF. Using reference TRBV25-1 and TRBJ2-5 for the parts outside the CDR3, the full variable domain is EADIYQTPRYLVIGTGKKITLECSQTMGHDKMYWYQQDPGMELHLIHYSYGVNSTEKGDLSSESTVSRIRTEHFPLTLESARPSHTSQYLCASSEGQGLETQYFGPGTRLLVL.

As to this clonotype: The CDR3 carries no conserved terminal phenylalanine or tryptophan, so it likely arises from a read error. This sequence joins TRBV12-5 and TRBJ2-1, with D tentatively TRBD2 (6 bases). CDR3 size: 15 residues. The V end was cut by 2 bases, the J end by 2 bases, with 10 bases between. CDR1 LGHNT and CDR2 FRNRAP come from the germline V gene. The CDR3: CASGLISGTYNEQFL. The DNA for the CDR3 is TGTGCTAGTGGTTTGATTAGCGGAACCTACAATGAGCAGTTCCTC.

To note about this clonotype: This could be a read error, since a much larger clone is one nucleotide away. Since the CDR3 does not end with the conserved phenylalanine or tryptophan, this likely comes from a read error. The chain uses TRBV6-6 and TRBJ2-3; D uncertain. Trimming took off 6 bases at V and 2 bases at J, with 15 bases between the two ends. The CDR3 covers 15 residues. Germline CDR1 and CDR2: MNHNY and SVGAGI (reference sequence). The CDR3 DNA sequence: TGTGCCAGCAGCAGTACCCCAAAAATCACAGATACGCAGTATCTT. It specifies CASSSTPKITDTQYL.

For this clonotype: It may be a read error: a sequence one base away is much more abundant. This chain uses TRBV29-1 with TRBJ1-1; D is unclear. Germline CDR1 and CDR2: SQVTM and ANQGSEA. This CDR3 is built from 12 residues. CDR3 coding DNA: TGCAGCGTTGTGGCGGGGAACACTGGAGCTTTCTTT. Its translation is CSVVAGNTGAFF.

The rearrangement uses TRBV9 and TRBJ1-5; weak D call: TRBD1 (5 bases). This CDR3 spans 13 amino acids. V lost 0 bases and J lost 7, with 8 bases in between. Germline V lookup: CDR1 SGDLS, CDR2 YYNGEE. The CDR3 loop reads CASSVEGEQPQHF. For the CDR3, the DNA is TGTGCCAGCAGCGTAGAAGGGGAACAGCCCCAGCATTTT.

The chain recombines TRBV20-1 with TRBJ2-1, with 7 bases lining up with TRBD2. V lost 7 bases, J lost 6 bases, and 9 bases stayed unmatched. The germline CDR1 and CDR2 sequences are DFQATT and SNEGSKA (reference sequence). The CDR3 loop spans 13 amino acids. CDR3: CSVRGESGNEQFF. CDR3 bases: TGCAGTGTCCGGGGGGAATCGGGCAATGAGCAGTTCTTC.